The clone carrying this TCR beta chain was observed at least ten times. Preparing the TCRbeta library involved the use of unique molecular identifiers. TCRdb re-called the PCR reads with MiXCR, one entry per CDR3 protein. In the table there are hundreds of thousands of distinct CDR3 sequences, roughly an eighth of which are singletons. This sample stems from a study of T-cell reconstitution after alpha-beta-depleted transplantation in children. V was cut by 0 bases and J by 3 bases, with 12 bases left in between. In germline, CDR1 is LNHNV, CDR2 YYDKDF (reference sequence). The CDR3 contains 15 residues.

The chain couples TRBV15 to TRBJ2-7; tentative D call: TRBD2 (6 bases). The sample here was PBMCs from the stem cell graft donor, taken from the stem cell graft. The receptor was isolated from a human donor who donated a stem cell graft to a child with combined immunodeficiency. The CDR3: CATSRETGDRYEQYF. The CDR3 coding sequence is TGTGCCACCAGCAGAGAAACGGGAGATCGCTACGAGCAGTACTTC.